The 27 T cell receptor beta chains presented below share a single source sample, sequenced in a study of T cells after yellow fever vaccination. TCRdb processed the 5' RACE reads anew with MiXCR; each CDR3 protein has one entry. The sample consists of fewer than 350,000 distinct CDR3 sequences, more than 3% of them appearing once. This specimen consisted of PBMCs, obtained on the day of the yellow fever booster vaccination. These receptors were obtained from a man aged 18 to 29 who received the YFV17D yellow fever vaccine.

This clonotype was counted ten times or more. The chain has TRBV5-1 and TRBJ1-3; D gene ambiguous. Germline V gene lookup returns CDR1 SGHRS and CDR2 YFSETQ. Trimming removed 0 bases at V and 2 bases at J, with 9 bases between. The CDR3 is 15 amino acids. The CDR3 is CASSLDVRTGNTIYF. CDR3 nucleotides: TGCGCCAGCAGCTTGGATGTGAGGACTGGAAACACCATATATTTT.

There are a few counts of this clonotype. A much larger clone differs by one base, so this may be a read error. The chain couples TRBV4-1 to TRBJ2-1; D gene uncertain. There are 15 residues in the CDR3. Trimming pared 3 bases from V and 7 bases from J, leaving 16 bases between. Germline assignment: CDR1 MGHRA and CDR2 YSYEKL. The CDR3, as DNA: TGCGCCAGCAGCCACGGGCTCCTCGGTACGAATGAGCAGTTCTTC. Amino acid sequence: CASSHGLLGTNEQFF.

This clonotype turned up a few times. V and J are TRBV25-1 and TRBJ1-5; D unclear. V shed 9 bases and J shed 4 bases, with 16 bases lying between them. The CDR3 spans 14 residues. Germline CDR1 and CDR2: MGHDK and SYGVNS. CDR3 loop: CASAEREANQPQHF. CDR3 nucleotides: TGTGCCAGTGCGGAAAGGGAGGCTAATCAGCCCCAGCATTTT.

A few counts support this clonotype. The rearrangement uses TRBV11-1 and TRBJ1-1; TRBD1 agrees at 7 bases. In germline, CDR1 is SGHAT, CDR2 FQDESV (reference sequence). The V segment lost 5 bases and the J segment 2 bases; nucleotides outside the gene matches: 5. The CDR3 totals 14 residues. CDR3 in amino acids: CASSIGTVNTEAFF. CDR3 DNA: TGTGCCAGCAGCATCGGGACAGTCAACACTGAAGCTTTCTTT.

This clonotype was seen many times. The chain employs TRBV30 and TRBJ2-6; unclear D gene. The CDR3 has 14 residues. Trimming pared 5 bases from V and 4 bases from J, leaving 12 bases between. Per the germline V gene, CDR1 is GTSNPN and CDR2 is SVGIG (reference sequence). The CDR3 region is CAWGLTGGANVLTF. CDR3 DNA sequence: TGTGCCTGGGGGCTTACCGGGGGGGCCAACGTCCTGACTTTC.

This clonotype was picked up many times. The chain uses TRBV20-1 and TRBJ2-7; D is perhaps TRBD2 (6 bases). The germline V and J ends were trimmed by 3 bases and 6 bases, with 21 bases remaining between them. Germline assignment: CDR1 DFQATT and CDR2 SNEGSKA (reference sequence). The length of the CDR3 is 15 residues. The CDR3 here is CSARGEDYDRGEQYV. CDR3 sequence (DNA): TGCAGTGCTAGGGGGGAGGACTACGACCGAGGCGAGCAGTACGTC.

This clonotype occurred many times. The chain joins TRBV7-2 to TRBJ2-5; D remains ambiguous. V was cut by 5 bases and J by 4 bases, with 17 bases left in between. Germline assignment: CDR1 SGHTA and CDR2 FQGNSA. This CDR3 spans 15 amino acids. The CDR3 nucleotides read TGTGCCAGCAGCCCCGCGGCGGCTCTACGAGAGACCCAGTACTTC. Translated, it gives CASSPAAALRETQYF. Full variable domain (outside the CDR3, taken from reference TRBV7-2 and TRBJ2-5): GAGVSQSPSNKVTEKGKDVELRCDPISGHTALYWYRQSLGQGLEFLIYFQGNSAPDKSGLPSDRFSAERTGGSVSTLTIQRTQQEDSAVYLCASSPAAALRETQYFGPGTRLLVL.

The chain recombines TRBV20-1 with TRBJ1-3; D gene uncertain. Trimming left V 7 bases short and J 1 base short, with 8 bases between. Germline CDR1 DFQATT, CDR2 SNEGSKA (reference sequence). The CDR3 consists of 12 residues. In DNA, the CDR3 is TGCAGTGTTTCGGGGTCTGGAAACACCATATATTTT. It encodes CSVSGSGNTIYF.

This clonotype was seen only a few times. The gene calls are TRBV5-1 and TRBJ2-5, with D possibly TRBD2 on 7 matching bases. Germline V gene data show CDR1 as SGHRS and CDR2 as YFSETQ. V shed 1 base and J shed 5 bases, with 15 bases lying between them. This CDR3 has 15 residues. Here the CDR3 DNA reads TGCGCCAGCAGCTTGAGGAGGGGGGGCGCGGAGACCCAGTACTTC. Translation: CASSLRRGGAETQYF.

This clonotype was recorded many times. V is TRBV5-1 and J is TRBJ2-3; no firm D call. Germline CDR1 reads SGHRS; CDR2 reads YFSETQ. Trimming took 3 bases from V and 4 from J, leaving 15 bases between them. CDR3 length equals 15 residues. The CDR3 region has the DNA TGCGCCAGCAGCTCTGGGGTTGGCGCGCCAGATACGCAGTATTTT. Its protein product is CASSSGVGAPDTQYF.

This clonotype has ten or more counts. V is TRBV7-8 and J is TRBJ2-5; TRBD2 is a possible D gene (5 bases). The CDR3 runs to 15 residues. Deletions cut 4 bases from V and 2 bases from J, with 14 bases between. Germline CDR1 is SGHVS and CDR2 is FQNEAQ. The CDR3 coding sequence is TGTGCCAGCAGCTCGCTAAGCGGCAGACAAGAGACCCAGTACTTC. Amino acid sequence: CASSSLSGRQETQYF.

This clonotype was recorded at least ten times. The rearrangement links TRBV28 to TRBJ2-3, with 7 bases matching TRBD1. CDR1 is MDHEN and CDR2 is SYDVKM in the germline V gene. The CDR3 loop spans 16 amino acids. Trimming at V came to 6 bases and at J to 2 bases, leaving 11 bases not matched to a gene. The CDR3: CASRLFKDRNTDTQYF. In DNA form, the CDR3 reads TGTGCCAGCAGACTCTTCAAGGACAGGAACACAGATACGCAGTATTTT.

Ten or more counts support this clonotype. The gene calls are TRBV20-1 and TRBJ2-7; 9 positions agree with TRBD1. Germline CDR1 is DFQATT and CDR2 is SNEGSKA (reference sequence). The CDR3 loop spans 14 amino acids. V shed 2 bases and J 6 bases; nucleotides not matched to a gene: 8. This CDR3 is CSARTGTGRSEQYF. The CDR3 DNA is TGCAGTGCTAGAACCGGGACAGGGAGAAGCGAGCAGTACTTC.

The V call is TRBV4-1, the J call TRBJ2-5, with D tentatively TRBD2 (7 bases). There are 16 residues in the CDR3. CDR1 and CDR2 (germline): MGHRA, YSYEKL. V was trimmed by 3 bases and J by 5 bases, leaving 19 bases between them. CDR3 in amino acids: CASSQGTRLAVETQYF. The DNA of the CDR3 is TGCGCCAGCAGCCAGGGGACACGACTAGCCGTTGAGACCCAGTACTTC.

The table lists this clonotype with many counts. The rearrangement joins TRBV20-1 to TRBJ2-3, with 7 nucleotides matching TRBD2. The CDR3 runs 15 residues. Germline V gene sequence: CDR1 DFQATT, CDR2 SNEGSKA (reference sequence). Trimming took 6 bases from V and 1 from J; bases not matched to a gene: 10. The CDR3: CSAQGRGGGTDTQYF. CDR3 bases: TGCAGTGCCCAAGGGCGCGGGGGAGGCACAGATACGCAGTATTTT.

This clonotype has ten or more counts. The chain has TRBV7-9 and TRBJ2-3, with D hard to call. The ends were cut back, 3 bases at V and 2 bases at J, with 9 bases in the middle. CDR3 size: 14 residues. Germline lookup yields CDR1 SEHNR and CDR2 FQNEAQ (reference sequence). The CDR3 here is CASSFGTSTDTQYF. For the CDR3, the DNA is TGTGCCAGCAGCTTTGGCACCTCCACAGATACGCAGTATTTT.

The chain employs TRBV7-9 and TRBJ1-1; 8 bases fit TRBD1. V lost 6 bases, J lost 4 bases, and 10 bases stayed unmatched. The CDR3 contains 15 residues. The germline gives CDR1 SEHNR, CDR2 FQNEAQ (reference sequence). The CDR3 region has the DNA TGTGCCAGCAGGGAAACAGGGGGATCGGGCACTGAAGCTTTCTTT. It specifies CASRETGGSGTEAFF.

This clonotype was recorded a few times. The gene calls are TRBV6-5 and TRBJ1-6, with TRBD1 as a possible D gene (5 bases). V lost 7 bases to trimming and J lost 0 bases, with 7 bases between them. This CDR3 has 14 amino acids. Germline assignment: CDR1 MNHEY and CDR2 SVGAGI. In DNA form, the CDR3 reads TGTGCCAGCAAGGGGAGCTCCTATAATTCACCCCTCCACTTT. It yields the protein CASKGSSYNSPLHF.

This clonotype was seen at least ten times. This chain connects TRBV5-6 to TRBJ2-7; the D gene could be TRBD1 or TRBD2 (5 bases each). This CDR3 contains 14 residues. Per the germline V gene, CDR1 is SGHDT and CDR2 is YYEEEE. Between the trimmed V and J ends, which lost 3 bases and 3 bases, there was a span of 13 bases. In nucleotides, the CDR3 is TGTGCCAGCAGCTATCAGGGACGGGGCTACGAGCAGTACGTC. Translation: CASSYQGRGYEQYV.

The chain joins TRBV4-1 to TRBJ1-6; the D gene is possibly TRBD1 (5 bases). The V end was cut by 1 base, the J end by 7 bases, with 11 bases between. This CDR3 has 15 amino acids. Germline CDR1 is MGHRA and CDR2 is YSYEKL. The CDR3 region is CASSQAQGGNSPLHF. CDR3 DNA sequence: TGCGCCAGCAGCCAAGCGCAGGGTGGAAATTCACCCCTCCACTTT.

The CDR3 sequence is CASSNTGQGYPRPRNTEAFF. For the CDR3, the DNA is TGTGCCAGCAGCAACACGGGACAGGGGTATCCCAGACCGCGGAACACTGAAGCTTTCTTT. The chain is built from TRBV11-2 and TRBJ1-1, with TRBD1 identical over 10 bases. J lost 1 base, V lost 5 bases, and 19 bases had no gene match. Germline CDR1 SGHAT, CDR2 FQNNGV. This CDR3 is built from 20 residues.

This clonotype was observed at least ten times. The chain carries TRBV9 and TRBJ2-1, with D possibly called TRBD1 or TRBD2 (5 bases each). The germline V gene has CDR1 SGDLS and CDR2 YYNGEE. CDR3 size: 11 residues. Trimming removed 3 bases from V and 10 bases from J, with 8 bases in between. The CDR3 bases are TGTGCCAGCAGCGGGGGACCCGAGCAGTTCTTC. Protein: CASSGGPEQFF.

This clonotype came up many times. The gene calls are TRBV20-1 and TRBJ1-2; 8 bases line up with TRBD1. Per the germline V gene, CDR1 is DFQATT and CDR2 is SNEGSKA (reference sequence). Trimming cost V 0 bases and J 8 bases; bases outside gene matches: 11. CDR3 length: 15 amino acids. This CDR3 reads CSARDSGTGNLGYTF. The CDR3 DNA sequence: TGCAGTGCTAGAGACTCCGGGACAGGCAATCTGGGCTACACCTTC.

This clonotype was found many times. The chain employs TRBV5-1 and TRBJ1-2, with D tentatively TRBD1 (5 bases). The CDR3 spans 12 residues. Germline V CDR1 and CDR2: SGHRS, YFSETQ. V dropped 0 bases and J dropped 14 bases, with 14 bases sitting between them. The CDR3 loop is CASSLESPGLTF. The CDR3 DNA sequence: TGCGCCAGCAGCTTGGAATCCCCGGGACTAACCTTC.

This clonotype has a count of ten or more. The chain recombines TRBV5-1 with TRBJ1-6; D call uncertain. V was cut by 0 bases and J by 8 bases, with 12 bases left in between. Germline V gene data show CDR1 as SGHRS and CDR2 as YFSETQ. The CDR3 has 15 residues. CDR3 DNA sequence: TGCGCCAGCAGCTTGGTAGCAGGCATGGATTCACCCCTCCACTTT. Amino acid sequence: CASSLVAGMDSPLHF.

The J gene is TRBJ1-6, the V gene TRBV3-1, with TRBD1 as a possible D gene (5 bases). The germline V gene encodes CDR1 LGHDT and CDR2 YNNKEL (reference sequence). V was pared by 5 bases and J by 9 bases, with 11 bases between. This CDR3 is built from 13 residues. The DNA for the CDR3 is TGTGCCAGCAGCGACAGACAAGTTTCACCCCTCCACTTT. It yields the protein CASSDRQVSPLHF. Full variable domain (remainder filled in from reference TRBV3-1 and TRBJ1-6): DTAVSQTPKYLVTQMGNDKSIKCEQNLGHDTMYWYKQDSKKFLKIMFSYNNKELIINETVPNRFSPKSPDKAHLNLHINSLELGDSAVYFCASSDRQVSPLHFGNGTRLTVT.

This clonotype has only a few counts. The rearrangement uses TRBV5-1 and TRBJ2-7; D is perhaps TRBD1 or TRBD2 (5 bases each). Germline CDR1 SGHRS, CDR2 YFSETQ. The V and J ends lost 3 bases and 3 bases respectively, with 10 bases between them. The CDR3 runs 13 residues. CDR3 coding DNA: TGCGCCAGCAGCTCCGGGGCTCTCTACGAGCAGTACTTC. Protein: CASSSGALYEQYF.